The subject of this entry is one TCR beta chain. Its target is unknown. These data are taken from a study of shared clonotypes between healthy human individuals. General study results and limits: Specimens sampled were limited to blood, with tissue repertoires likely differing.

It was across several immunoSEQ plates that each subset's genomic DNA was evenly split. Sorted-subset replicate PCR reactions were performed with roughly 200 ng DNA, corresponding to tens of thousands of T cell genomes. Libraries were prepared by immunoSEQ multiplex PCR; TCRdb keeps only in-frame clonotypes and omits some of them. This sample has some 2 million clones; approximately 94% occur once, and the top ten carry 1% to 1.5%. The naive CD8 population came from CD45RO-negative cells selected for CCR7, without terminally differentiated effector memory CD45RA+ cells. Donors were healthy HIV-negative adults without recent acute infections or vaccinations. The TCR comes from a young man in good health. Material for sequencing was naive CD8+ T cells sorted from blood.

The CDR3 sequence: CASSSPVRGAHGQETQYF. CDR3 DNA: TGTGCCAGCAGCTCACCCGTTCGGGGGGCTCACGGACAAGAGACCCAGTACTTC. The J gene is TRBJ2-5, the V gene TRBV5-6, with D possibly TRBD2 on 7 matching bases. Germline V CDR1 and CDR2: SGHDT, YYEEEE. The CDR3 extends over 18 amino acids. V dropped 3 bases and J dropped 2 bases, with 23 bases sitting between them.